The 25 T cell receptor beta chains given below trace back to one sample, sequenced in a study of CXCR3-negative and CXCR3-positive naive CD8 T cells. The libraries of TRB cDNA were constructed through 5' RACE using UMI labels. TCRdb reprocessed the 5' RACE reads and keeps a single row for each CDR3 protein, giving no DNA. The sample totals about 130,000 distinct CDR3 sequences. The sequenced material came from naive CXCR3- CD8+ T cells from blood. The subset denotes: CD45RO-CCR7+CD27+CD95- naive CD8+ T cells lacking CXCR3 (TNR3-). The receptors shown here come from a human donor in good health. Some clones in this sample may be carry-over from other donors' samples.

This CDR3 is CSASEGPYSNQPQHF. The J gene is TRBJ1-5, the V gene TRBV20-1. The germline gives CDR1 DFQATT, CDR2 SNEGSKA (reference sequence). The CDR3 spans 15 residues.

The CDR3 loop reads CASSLEPTPGPDEQYF. The gene calls are TRBV5-4 and TRBJ2-7; the TCRdb call, TRBD1, lacks DNA for checking. The CDR3 contains 16 residues. The V gene's germline CDR1 is SGHNT and CDR2 YYREEE (reference sequence).

This chain uses TRBV27 with TRBJ2-4; TCRdb lists TRBD2, though no DNA is available to test this call. CDR3 length: 19 amino acids. Per germline, CDR1 MNHEY and CDR2 SMNVEV (reference sequence). CDR3 sequence: CASSSRLAGARLAKNIQYF.

The chain joins TRBV2 to TRBJ2-5; the D gene TCRdb calls, TRBD1, cannot be checked with no DNA. Germline CDR1 SNHLY, CDR2 FYNNEI. CDR3 length equals 14 residues. The CDR3 spells CASNKRGVRETQYF.

This chain connects TRBV29-1 to TRBJ2-1; lacking DNA, the TRBD2 call made by TCRdb goes unchecked. The CDR3 is 14 residues long. Germline CDR1 and CDR2: SQVTM and ANQGSEA. The CDR3 protein is CSVTGTSSRNEQFF.

The CDR3 here is CASSLDGEAFF. The chain is built from TRBV5-1 and TRBJ1-1. The length of the CDR3 is 11 residues. From germline, CDR1 is SGHRS and CDR2 YFSETQ.

The chain recombines TRBV6-2 or TRBV6-3 with TRBJ2-1; TCRdb designates TRBD1, a call that cannot be tested without DNA. This CDR3 contains 14 residues. CDR1 MNHEY and CDR2 SVGEGT come from the germline V gene. CDR3 amino acids: CASSLGTGGNEQFF.

The chain couples TRBV28 to TRBJ2-1. Germline values: CDR1 MDHEN, CDR2 SYDVKM. The CDR3 contains 14 residues. CDR3 loop: CASSLPQFYNEQFF.

V gene TRBV7-2 combines with J gene TRBJ1-2; the D gene TCRdb calls, TRBD1, cannot be checked with no DNA. Germline CDR1 reads SGHTA; CDR2 reads FQGNSA. The CDR3 spans 17 residues. The CDR3 loop reads CASSLAPPTGGIDGYTF.

This rearrangement joins TRBV6-6 to TRBJ2-7; lacking DNA, the TRBD1 call made by TCRdb goes unchecked. The CDR3 is 18 amino acids. The germline V gene has CDR1 MNHNY and CDR2 SVGAGI (reference sequence). The CDR3 sequence is CASSYFREGQFIPYEQYF.

The chain carries TRBV5-1 and TRBJ2-1; TCRdb's D call, TRBD1, is unchecked because there is no DNA. The CDR3 is made up of 17 amino acids. CDR1 and CDR2 (germline): SGHRS, YFSETQ. Here the CDR3 reads CASSLALGDSSYNEQFF.

The chain uses TRBV10-3 and TRBJ2-2; TCRdb proposes TRBD1, but this gene call is untestable without DNA. Looked up from germline, CDR1 is ENHRY and CDR2 is SYGVKD. This CDR3 has 15 amino acids. Here the CDR3 reads CAIRAGTGDTGELFF.

This sequence joins TRBV29-1 and TRBJ1-1. The CDR3 contains 13 residues. The germline gives CDR1 SQVTM, CDR2 ANQGSEA. CDR3: CSVEQPLNTEAFF. The full variable domain, its missing parts supplied by reference TRBV29-1 and TRBJ1-1, is SAVISQKPSRDICQRGTSLTIQCQVDSQVTMMFWYRQQPGQSLTLIATANQGSEATYESGFVIDKFPISRPNLTFSTLTVSNMSPEDSSIYLCSVEQPLNTEAFFGQGTRLTVV.

The chain carries TRBV13 and TRBJ2-7; the TCRdb call, TRBD1, lacks DNA for checking. The CDR3 length is 14 residues. Germline V CDR1 and CDR2: PRHDT, FYEKMQ (reference sequence). The CDR3 sequence is CASSAGPHSYEQYF. Together with reference TRBV13 and TRBJ2-7, the CDR3 gives the full variable domain: AAGVIQSPRHLIKEKRETATLKCYPIPRHDTVYWYQQGPGQDPQFLISFYEKMQSDKGSIPDRFSAQQFSDYHSELNMSSLELGDSALYFCASSAGPHSYEQYFGPGTRLTVT.

The chain links TRBV4-2 to TRBJ2-7; TCRdb indicates TRBD2, and absent DNA this call remains unverified. The CDR3 length is 16 residues. CDR1 LGHNA and CDR2 YNFKEQ come from the germline V gene. CDR3 amino acids: CASSQDATVPGYEQYF.

The CDR3 loop reads CSARDLENEQYF. The V call is TRBV20-1, the J call TRBJ2-7. CDR1 and CDR2 (germline): DFQATT, SNEGSKA (reference sequence). The CDR3 totals 12 residues.

The chain combines TRBV2 with TRBJ2-5. There are 12 residues in the CDR3. CDR1 is SNHLY and CDR2 is FYNNEI in the germline V gene. The CDR3 region is CASSAYQETQYF.

The genes are TRBV12-3 or TRBV12-4 and TRBJ2-3; TCRdb returns TRBD1, unconfirmable since there is no DNA. CDR3 length: 13 amino acids. CDR3 amino acids: CASSPLRADTQYF.

The chain carries TRBV15 and TRBJ2-1; TCRdb's assignment of TRBD1 cannot be checked, as there is no DNA. Germline lookup yields CDR1 LNHNV and CDR2 YYDKDF (reference sequence). This CDR3 region has 16 residues. The CDR3 sequence: CATSSEIYRVSNEQFF.

The V and J genes are TRBV3-1 and TRBJ1-2; TCRdb gives TRBD1 as the D gene, but with no DNA this cannot be confirmed. CDR1 and CDR2 from the germline V gene are LGHDT and YNNKEL (reference sequence). CDR3 length equals 14 residues. CDR3 protein: CASSQPGTVDGYTF.

The chain couples TRBV7-9 to TRBJ2-5; the TRBD1 assignment by TCRdb is unverifiable without DNA. The CDR3 spans 14 residues. Germline V CDR1 and CDR2: SEHNR, FQNEAQ (reference sequence). The CDR3 loop reads CASSPRDDWETQYF.

CDR3 sequence reads: CASSYRTSKRYEQYF. This sequence joins TRBV6-2 or TRBV6-3 and TRBJ2-7; there is no DNA to check the TCRdb D call of TRBD2. The CDR3 totals 15 residues. CDR1 MNHEY and CDR2 SVGEGT come from the germline V gene.

This clonotype counts as medium-sized (0.01 to 0.1%) by frequency. The rearrangement uses TRBV7-6 and TRBJ2-7; TCRdb picks TRBD2, but there is no DNA to check that call. CDR1 is SGHVS, CDR2 FNYEAQ, per germline. This CDR3 is built from 18 residues. The CDR3: CASSLGGLSEGPSYEQYF.

The V and J genes are TRBV9 and TRBJ1-6. Germline loops: CDR1 SGDLS, CDR2 YYNGEE. The CDR3 has 15 amino acids. This chain's CDR3 is CASSPSSGLGSPLHF.

The chain combines TRBV7-6 with TRBJ2-7; lacking DNA, the TRBD1 call made by TCRdb goes unchecked. The CDR3 consists of 16 residues. Per germline, CDR1 SGHVS and CDR2 FNYEAQ. The chain's CDR3 is CASSPVAMSPAYEQYF.